The rows below give T cell receptor beta chains drawn from one sample of a study of T cell changes during pregnancy in multiple sclerosis. TCRdb's copy holds only in-frame clones and misses some; the assay was immunoSEQ multiplex PCR. The sample lists 30,000 to 40,000 clones; approximately 90% were seen once. This specimen consisted of CD4+ T cells from peripheral blood mononuclear cells, obtained in the third trimester of pregnancy. The receptor set was obtained from a female donor in good health, enrolled as a control in a pregnancy study. Each CDR3 is given without its conserved first and last residue. Each record gives: clone size, V gene, J gene, CDR3 protein. For some rows the clone size is stated as once, few or many, or as a class when expanded; others skip it.

>NA|TRBV7-3|TRBJ2-1
ASSLIGGADEQF
>NA|TRBV7-7|TRBJ2-3
ASSFLREGTSTDTQY
>NA|TRBV19|TRBJ1-5
ASSIPAGGQPQH
>NA|TRBV18|TRBJ2-7
ASSPSGGYEQY
>NA|TRBV28|TRBJ2-7
ASRPSDFPLDYEQY
>NA|TRBV5-4|TRBJ2-2
ASSSSLAGFNTGELF
>once|TRBV23-1|TRBJ1-5
ASSQFSGHLRDGNQPQH
>NA|TRBV6-6|TRBJ1-5
ASSYLSGVANQPQH
>NA|TRBV19|TRBJ1-4
ASSIVPGTGVGKLF
>NA|TRBV10-3|TRBJ2-6
AISNSSGANVLT
>NA|TRBV18|TRBJ2-7
ASSPRTSGMQYEQY
>NA|TRBV5-1|TRBJ2-1
ASSWTSGEVNEQF
>NA|TRBV28|TRBJ1-2
ASSFSGYGYT
>NA|TRBV5-5|TRBJ2-3
ASSLVGQGGRTDTQY
>NA|TRBV7-6|TRBJ2-3
ASSLAVAAGALDTQY
>NA|TRBV19|TRBJ1-5
ASSNRQFNQPQH
>once|TRBV18|TRBJ1-1
ASSRSGGDTEAF
>NA|TRBV6-5|TRBJ1-5
ASSRDRATQPQH
>NA|TRBV9|TRBJ2-5
ASSVDIGDQETQY
>NA|TRBV10-3|TRBJ1-2
AITSFGQGNGYT
>NA|TRBV2|TRBJ1-2
ASTRRGAGGGYT
>NA|TRBV6-5|TRBJ2-7
ASSYGPSGLSYEQY
>NA|TRBV11-2|TRBJ2-4
ASSQLARIQY
>NA|TRBV27|TRBJ2-7
ASSLWGGGRYEQY
>NA|TRBV7-2|TRBJ1-3
ASSFGGRVGNTIY
>NA|TRBV2|TRBJ1-1
ASNQGSYTYTEAF
>NA|TRBV19|TRBJ1-5
ASSSLQGPPQH
>NA|TRBV7-6|TRBJ2-3
ASSPSTSGPITDTQY
>NA|TRBV5-6|TRBJ1-1
ASSTTDRSVVGTF
>once|TRBV21-1|TRBJ2-3
ASSKGRASWISTDTQY
>NA|TRBV7-9|TRBJ1-2
ASSSWGDYGYT
>NA|TRBV27|TRBJ1-2
ASSGGGTYGYT
>NA|TRBV5-4|TRBJ1-1
ASSQGTPEAF